This T cell receptor (beta chain) was sequenced in a study of shared clonotypes between healthy human individuals. Study-wide findings and caveats: Non-shared clonotypes showed lower generation probabilities than clonotypes common to all four donors.

Naive CD8 populations comprised CD45RO-negative cells positively selected for CCR7, excluding terminally differentiated effector memory CD45RA+ cells. The table came from immunoSEQ multiplex PCR; TCRdb's copy has only in-frame clones and leaves some out. Of around 2,000,000 clones in the sample, roughly 95% are singletons; the top ten hold approximately 1.2%. This clone was detected once. What it binds is not known. Per the germline V gene, CDR1 is MGHRA and CDR2 is YSYEKL. With 5 bases clipped from V and 6 bases from J, the junction kept 20 bases outside the gene matches. CDR3 length equals 18 residues.

This receptor was obtained from a man in his late teens or twenties in good health. The sequenced material came from naive CD8+ T cells sorted from blood. The chain recombines TRBV4-1 with TRBJ1-2, with TRBD1 matching 8 bases. CDR3 sequence (DNA): TGCGCCAGCAGCTTAACACCCCCGGACAGGGAGGAATTCCATGGCTACACCTTC. Amino acids: CASSLTPPDREEFHGYTF.